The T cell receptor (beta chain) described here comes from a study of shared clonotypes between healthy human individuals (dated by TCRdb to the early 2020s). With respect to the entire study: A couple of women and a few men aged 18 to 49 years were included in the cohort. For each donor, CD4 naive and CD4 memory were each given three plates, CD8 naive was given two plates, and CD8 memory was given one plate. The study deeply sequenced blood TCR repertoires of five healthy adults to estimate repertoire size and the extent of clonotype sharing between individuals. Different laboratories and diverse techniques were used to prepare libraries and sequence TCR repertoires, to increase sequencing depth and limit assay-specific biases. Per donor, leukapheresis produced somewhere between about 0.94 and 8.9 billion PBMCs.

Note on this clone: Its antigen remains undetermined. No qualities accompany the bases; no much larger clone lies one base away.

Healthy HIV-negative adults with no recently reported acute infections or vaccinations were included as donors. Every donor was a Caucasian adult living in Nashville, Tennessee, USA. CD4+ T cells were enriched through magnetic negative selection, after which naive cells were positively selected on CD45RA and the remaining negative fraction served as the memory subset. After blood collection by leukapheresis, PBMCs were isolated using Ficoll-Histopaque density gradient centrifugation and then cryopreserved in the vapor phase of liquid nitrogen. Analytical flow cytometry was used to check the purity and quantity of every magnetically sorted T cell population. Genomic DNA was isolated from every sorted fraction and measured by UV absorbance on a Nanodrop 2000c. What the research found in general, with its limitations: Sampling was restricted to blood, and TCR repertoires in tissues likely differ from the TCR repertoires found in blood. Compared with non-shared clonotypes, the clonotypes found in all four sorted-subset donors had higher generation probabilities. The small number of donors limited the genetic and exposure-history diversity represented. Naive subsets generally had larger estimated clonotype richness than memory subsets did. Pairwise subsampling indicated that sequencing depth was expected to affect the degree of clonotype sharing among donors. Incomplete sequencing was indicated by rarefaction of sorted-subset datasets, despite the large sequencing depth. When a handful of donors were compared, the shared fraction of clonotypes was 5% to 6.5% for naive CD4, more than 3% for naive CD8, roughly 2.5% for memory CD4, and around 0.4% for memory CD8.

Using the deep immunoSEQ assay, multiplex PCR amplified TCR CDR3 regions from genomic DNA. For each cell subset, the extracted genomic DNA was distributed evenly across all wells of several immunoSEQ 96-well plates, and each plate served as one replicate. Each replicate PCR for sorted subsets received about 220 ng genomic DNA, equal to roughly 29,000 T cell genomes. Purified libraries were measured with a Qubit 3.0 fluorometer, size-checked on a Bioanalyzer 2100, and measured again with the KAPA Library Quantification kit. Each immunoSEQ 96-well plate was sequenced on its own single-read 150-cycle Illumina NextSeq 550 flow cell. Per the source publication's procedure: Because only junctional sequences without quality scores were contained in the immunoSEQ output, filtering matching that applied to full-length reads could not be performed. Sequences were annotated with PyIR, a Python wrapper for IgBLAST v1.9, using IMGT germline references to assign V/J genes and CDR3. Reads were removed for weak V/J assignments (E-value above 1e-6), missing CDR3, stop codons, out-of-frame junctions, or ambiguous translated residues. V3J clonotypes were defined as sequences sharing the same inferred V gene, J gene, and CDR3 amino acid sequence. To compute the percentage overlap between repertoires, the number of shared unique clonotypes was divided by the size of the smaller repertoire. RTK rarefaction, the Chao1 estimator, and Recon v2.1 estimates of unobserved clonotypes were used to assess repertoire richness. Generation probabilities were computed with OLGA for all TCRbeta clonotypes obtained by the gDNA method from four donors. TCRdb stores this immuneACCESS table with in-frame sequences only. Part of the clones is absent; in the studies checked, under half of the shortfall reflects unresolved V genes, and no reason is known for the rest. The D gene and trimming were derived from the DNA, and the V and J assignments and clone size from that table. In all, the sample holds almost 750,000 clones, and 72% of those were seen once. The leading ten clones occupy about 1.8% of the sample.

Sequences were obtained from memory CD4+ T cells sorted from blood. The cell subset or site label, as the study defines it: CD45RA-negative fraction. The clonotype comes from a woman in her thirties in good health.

CDR3 reads: CAWSGGSGFSPLHF. The nucleotide sequence reads as follows: TGTGCCTGGAGTGGGGGCAGTGGTTTTTCACCCCTCCACTTT. The chain joins TRBV30 to TRBJ1-6; the D region possibly corresponds to TRBD1 (5 bases align). Trimming removed 1 base from V and 9 bases from J, leaving 13 bases between the germline ends. CDR3 length: 14 amino acids, cysteine to phenylalanine. Here the CDR3 DNA is all that survives: 42 bases in frame from base 1. From the germline V gene (reference sequence), CDR1 is GTSNPN and CDR2 is SVGIG. Here the CDR3 is joined to the reference TRBV30 and TRBJ1-6 genes, and the full variable domain is: SQTIHQWPATLVQPVGSPLSLECTVEGTSNPNLYWYRQAAGRGLQLLFYSVGIGQISSEVPQNLSASRPQDRQFILSSKKLLLSDSGFYLCAWSGGSGFSPLHFGNGTRLTVT.